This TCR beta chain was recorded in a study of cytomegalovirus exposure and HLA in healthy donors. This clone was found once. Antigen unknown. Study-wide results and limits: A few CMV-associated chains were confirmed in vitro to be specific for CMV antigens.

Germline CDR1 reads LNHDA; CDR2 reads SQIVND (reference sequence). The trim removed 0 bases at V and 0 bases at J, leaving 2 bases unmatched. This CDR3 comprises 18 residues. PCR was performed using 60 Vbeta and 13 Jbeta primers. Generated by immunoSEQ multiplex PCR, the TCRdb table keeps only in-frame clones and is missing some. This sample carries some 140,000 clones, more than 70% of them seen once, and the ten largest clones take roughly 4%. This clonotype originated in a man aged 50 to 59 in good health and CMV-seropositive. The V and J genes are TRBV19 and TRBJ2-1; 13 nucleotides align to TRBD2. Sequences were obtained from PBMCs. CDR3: CASSIDRTSGSSYNEQFF. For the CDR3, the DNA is TGTGCCAGTAGTATAGATCGGACTAGCGGGAGCTCCTACAATGAGCAGTTCTTC.